The 26 T cell receptor beta chains below come from one sample, sequenced in a study of T cell responses to AZD1222 COVID-19 vaccine. Data came from immunoSEQ multiplex PCR; TCRdb stores just in-frame clones and leaves some out. Here the sample spans over 130,000 clones, around nine tenths being singletons. The input for sequencing was peripheral blood, taken 28 days after the second AZD1222 dose. These receptors were obtained from an adult who received the AZD1222 COVID-19 vaccine.

This rearrangement joins TRBV29-1 to TRBJ1-1; the match to TRBD1 covers 7 bases. The CDR3 is made up of 13 amino acids. The germline gives CDR1 SQVTM, CDR2 ANQGSEA. V shed 4 bases, J shed 1 base, and the junction held 3 bases outside the gene matches. The CDR3 DNA is TGCAGCGTTGGTAACAGGGGGAACACTGAAGCTTTCTTT. It codes for CSVGNRGNTEAFF.

The chain carries TRBV2 and TRBJ1-2, with D uncertain. The germline gives CDR1 SNHLY, CDR2 FYNNEI. The CDR3 totals 10 residues. Between the trimmed V and J ends, which lost 8 bases and 3 bases, there was a span of 4 bases. Here the CDR3 reads CASGDYGYTF. The CDR3 DNA reads as TGTGCCAGCGGGGACTATGGCTACACCTTC. Full variable domain (remainder filled in from reference TRBV2 and TRBJ1-2): EPEVTQTPSHQVTQMGQEVILRCVPISNHLYFYWYRQILGQKVEFLVSFYNNEISEKSEIFDDQFSVERPDGSNFTLKIRSTKLEDSAMYFCASGDYGYTFGSGTRLTVV.

The gene calls are TRBV6-5 and TRBJ1-2; TRBD1 is a possible D gene (6 bases). CDR1 and CDR2 from the germline V gene are MNHEY and SVGAGI. The CDR3 length is 12 residues. Trimming left V 7 bases short and J 5 bases short, with 11 bases between. The CDR3 spells CASTRGGYGYTF. DNA of the CDR3: TGTGCCAGCACTAGGGGGGGTTATGGCTACACCTTC.

This chain uses TRBV19 with TRBJ2-5, with D perhaps matching TRBD1 or TRBD2 (5 bases each). Trimming took 5 bases from V and 5 from J, leaving 15 bases between them. The CDR3 has 14 residues. The V gene's germline CDR1 is LNHDA and CDR2 SQIVND (reference sequence). The CDR3 protein is CASSQAGREETQYF. The CDR3 region has the DNA TGTGCCAGTAGTCAGGCGGGCAGGGAGGAGACCCAGTACTTC.

In DNA, the CDR3 is TGTGCCAGCAGCTTAGGGGGGACAGCGAAGACTGAAGCTTTCTTT. Protein: CASSLGGTAKTEAFF. V is TRBV11-3 and J is TRBJ1-1; 7 bases map to TRBD1. Germline V lookup: CDR1 SGHNT, CDR2 YENEEA. V lost 1 base and J lost 5; bases outside the gene matches: 7. The CDR3 runs to 15 residues.

The chain joins TRBV6-5 to TRBJ1-1; D gene uncertain. Trimming left V 4 bases short and J 5 bases short, with 14 bases between. This CDR3 is built from 14 residues. CDR1 is MNHEY and CDR2 is SVGAGI in the germline V gene. CDR3 nucleotides: TGTGCCAGCAGTTTCAATATAGGAGGGACTGAAGCTTTCTTT. Translating it yields CASSFNIGGTEAFF.

This sequence joins TRBV6-2 or TRBV6-3 and TRBJ2-2, with D tentatively TRBD2 (7 bases). The CDR3 loop spans 18 amino acids. Germline loops: CDR1 MNHEY, CDR2 SVGEGT. Trimming removed 4 bases from V and 2 bases from J, with 20 bases in between. Written as DNA, the CDR3 is TGTGCCAGCAGTTCTCGCGGGGGCCGACGACAAAACACCGGGGAGCTGTTTTTT. As protein: CASSSRGGRRQNTGELFF.

This chain connects TRBV18 to TRBJ1-5; weak D call: TRBD1 (5 bases). The V end was cut by 3 bases, the J end by 3 bases, with 6 bases between. This CDR3 contains 13 residues. Germline CDR1 and CDR2: KGHSH and LQKENI. CDR3 DNA sequence: TGTGCCAGCTCACCGGACATCAATCAGCCCCAGCATTTT. Translating it yields CASSPDINQPQHF.

Here the CDR3 reads CASRDGPGELFF. CDR3 nucleotides: TGTGCCAGCCGCGACGGCCCCGGGGAGCTGTTTTTT. The chain is built from TRBV27 and TRBJ2-2; no firm D call. Germline CDR1 reads MNHEY; CDR2 reads SMNVEV (reference sequence). V was pared by 8 bases and J by 6 bases, with 10 bases between. The CDR3 runs to 12 residues.

CDR3 in DNA: TGTGCCAGCAGCTTGGAGACTAGCGGGAACACCGGGGAGCTGTTTTTT. This gives the protein CASSLETSGNTGELFF. V usage is TRBV5-6 and J usage is TRBJ2-2, with 9 bases fitting TRBD2. This CDR3 has 16 residues. Per the germline V gene, CDR1 is SGHDT and CDR2 is YYEEEE. The trim removed 0 bases at V and 1 base at J, leaving 1 base unmatched. The whole variable domain, remainder taken from reference TRBV5-6 and TRBJ2-2, is DAGVTQSPTHLIKTRGQQVTLRCSPKSGHDTVSWYQQALGQGPQFIFQYYEEEERQRGNFPDRFSGHQFPNYSSELNVNALLLGDSALYLCASSLETSGNTGELFFGEGSRLTVL.

In this sample, this clone turned up once. The chain has TRBV3-1 (or the pseudogene TRBV3-2) and TRBJ1-1, with D unclear. The CDR3 spans 14 residues. In germline, CDR1 is LGHDT, CDR2 YNNKEL (reference sequence). Deletions cut 4 bases from V and 3 bases from J, with 12 bases between. This CDR3 is CASSLTGVHTEAFF. The DNA of the CDR3 is TGTGCCAGCAGCCTCACGGGAGTGCACACTGAAGCTTTCTTT.

The V call is TRBV23-1, the J call TRBJ1-2; TRBD1 matches at 8 bases. TRBV23-1 has ORF status, its function being uncertain. V lost 3 bases, J lost 4 bases, and 7 bases stayed unmatched. This CDR3 has 15 amino acids. CDR3 in amino acids: CASSQPTGARYGYTF. As DNA, the CDR3 is TGCGCCAGCAGTCAGCCGACAGGGGCGCGCTATGGCTACACCTTC.

The V call is TRBV6-5, the J call TRBJ1-1, with D possibly being TRBD1 (5 bases). This CDR3 spans 14 amino acids. CDR1 MNHEY and CDR2 SVGAGI come from the germline V gene. V lost 5 bases, J lost 8 bases, and 18 bases lay in between. The CDR3 loop reads CASSTVHRGSEAFF. The DNA for the CDR3 is TGTGCCAGCAGTACGGTCCATAGGGGTTCCGAAGCTTTCTTT.

The chain links TRBV11-3 to TRBJ2-2; D could derive from TRBD1 or TRBD2 (5 bases each). V was shortened by 7 bases and J by 3 bases, with 15 bases between the two germline ends. Per the germline V gene, CDR1 is SGHNT and CDR2 is YENEEA. This CDR3 has 15 amino acids. This CDR3 is CASKLGLGDTGELFF. For the CDR3, the DNA is TGTGCCAGCAAATTGGGGCTGGGAGACACCGGGGAGCTGTTTTTT.

V is TRBV9 and J is TRBJ1-2; D is undetermined. In germline, CDR1 is SGDLS, CDR2 YYNGEE. V was trimmed by 0 bases and J by 0 bases, leaving 9 bases between them. The CDR3 length is 15 residues. The CDR3 DNA is TGTGCCAGCAGCGTAGGAGCAGGAGCTAACTATGGCTACACCTTC. Encoded protein: CASSVGAGANYGYTF.

The chain has TRBV4-2 and TRBJ1-4, with D perhaps TRBD1 (5 bases). The CDR3 has 15 amino acids. Germline lookup yields CDR1 LGHNA and CDR2 YNFKEQ. V was clipped by 4 bases and J by 1 base, with 10 bases between them. CDR3 DNA sequence: TGTGCCAGCAGCCGAAGTACAGGAACTAATGAAAAACTGTTTTTT. Amino acids: CASSRSTGTNEKLFF.

The V and J genes are TRBV29-1 and TRBJ1-2; no clear D. Trimming pared 6 bases from V and 6 bases from J, leaving 11 bases between. Germline lookup yields CDR1 SQVTM and CDR2 ANQGSEA. CDR3 size: 11 residues. This CDR3 reads CSVLDKDGYTF. CDR3 nucleotides: TGCAGCGTACTCGACAAGGATGGCTACACCTTC.

The CDR3 coding sequence is TGTGCCAGCTCACCCGACAGCTACGAGCAGTACGTC. Amino acids: CASSPDSYEQYV. The chain joins TRBV18 to TRBJ2-7; perhaps TRBD1 as D (5 bases). Trimming took off 3 bases at V and 3 bases at J, with 6 bases between the two ends. Per germline, CDR1 KGHSH and CDR2 LQKENI. This CDR3 has 12 amino acids.

J is TRBJ1-3 and V is TRBV3-1 (or the pseudogene TRBV3-2); D is unclear. The length of the CDR3 is 15 residues. Trimming took off 1 base at V and 0 bases at J, with 7 bases between the two ends. The germline V gene encodes CDR1 LGHDT and CDR2 YNNKEL (reference sequence). The CDR3 here is CASSQGSVSGNTIYF. The CDR3 region has the DNA TGTGCCAGCAGCCAAGGAAGTGTCTCTGGAAACACCATATATTTT.

The chain has TRBV7-8 and TRBJ2-3; the D is unclear. The CDR3 is 16 residues long. Per germline, CDR1 SGHVS and CDR2 FQNEAQ. V lost 2 bases and J 0 bases, leaving 12 bases between the germline ends. The CDR3 is CASSLRRSPSTDTQYF. The CDR3 DNA reads TGTGCCAGCAGCTTAAGGCGGAGCCCTAGCACAGATACGCAGTATTTT.

The chain has TRBV5-1 and TRBJ2-1; maybe TRBD1 (6 bases). The germline V gene encodes CDR1 SGHRS and CDR2 YFSETQ. The CDR3 loop spans 15 amino acids. Trimming took 6 bases from V and 5 from J, leaving 18 bases between them. The CDR3 is CASKYETGRNNEQFF. Here the CDR3 DNA reads TGCGCCAGCAAATATGAGACAGGCAGGAACAATGAGCAGTTCTTC.

This clone showed up just a few times. The chain uses TRBV4-3 and TRBJ1-2, with D possibly matching TRBD1 (5 bases). Trimming removed 2 bases from V and 4 bases from J, with 14 bases in between. The length of the CDR3 is 15 residues. The V gene's germline CDR1 is LGHNA and CDR2 YSLEER. CDR3 amino acids: CASSQRDSYGYGYTF. Written as DNA, the CDR3 is TGCGCCAGCAGCCAACGGGACTCGTATGGCTATGGCTACACCTTC.

The rearrangement uses TRBV7-2 and TRBJ2-1; D is undetermined. Between the trimmed V and J ends, which lost 3 bases and 0 bases, there was a span of 9 bases. CDR1 and CDR2 from the germline V gene are SGHTA and FQGNSA. The CDR3 contains 15 residues. The DNA for the CDR3 is TGTGCCAGCAGCTTTGGGCCGTTCTCCTACAATGAGCAGTTCTTC. This translates into CASSFGPFSYNEQFF. Complete variable domain (other parts from reference TRBV7-2 and TRBJ2-1): GAGVSQSPSNKVTEKGKDVELRCDPISGHTALYWYRQSLGQGLEFLIYFQGNSAPDKSGLPSDRFSAERTGGSVSTLTIQRTQQEDSAVYLCASSFGPFSYNEQFFGPGTRLTVL.

This clone has a single count. The CDR3 sequence: CASSYEIQETQYF. CDR3 bases: TGTGCCAGCAGCTATGAAATACAAGAGACCCAGTACTTC. The chain recombines TRBV7-2 with TRBJ2-5; D not resolved. Germline V gene sequence: CDR1 SGHTA, CDR2 FQGNSA. The CDR3 length is 13 residues. Trimming left V 4 bases short and J 2 bases short, with 8 bases between.

The V call is TRBV11-2, the J call TRBJ2-5; D possibly corresponds to TRBD2 (7 bases). CDR3 size: 15 residues. Germline V gene sequence: CDR1 SGHAT, CDR2 FQNNGV. Trimming shortened V by 4 bases and J by 5 bases, and 17 bases separated the two germline ends. The CDR3 loop is CASSSWRGPEETQYF. CDR3 bases: TGTGCCAGCAGCTCCTGGCGGGGGCCGGAGGAGACCCAGTACTTC.

The chain employs TRBV7-2 and TRBJ2-1, with 15 bases matching TRBD2. Germline V CDR1 and CDR2: SGHTA, FQGNSA. V lost 5 bases to trimming and J lost 3 bases; unmatched junction nucleotides: 8. The CDR3 has 18 amino acids. The CDR3, as DNA: TGTGCCAGCAGCACCGGACTAGCGGGAGGGCCTCACTACAATGAGCAGTTCTTC. Protein sequence: CASSTGLAGGPHYNEQFF. The complete variable domain, with remaining parts taken from reference TRBV7-2 and TRBJ2-1, reads GAGVSQSPSNKVTEKGKDVELRCDPISGHTALYWYRQSLGQGLEFLIYFQGNSAPDKSGLPSDRFSAERTGGSVSTLTIQRTQQEDSAVYLCASSTGLAGGPHYNEQFFGPGTRLTVL.